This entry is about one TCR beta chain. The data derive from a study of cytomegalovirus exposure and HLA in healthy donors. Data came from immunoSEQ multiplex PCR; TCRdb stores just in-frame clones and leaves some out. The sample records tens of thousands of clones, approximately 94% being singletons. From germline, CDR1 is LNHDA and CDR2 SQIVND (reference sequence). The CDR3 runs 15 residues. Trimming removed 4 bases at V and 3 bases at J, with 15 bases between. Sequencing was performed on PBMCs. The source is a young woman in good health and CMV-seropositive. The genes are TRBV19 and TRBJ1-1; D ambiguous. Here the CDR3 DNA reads TGTGCCAGTAGTAGCCTCCGGACTTCGGACACTGAAGCTTTCTTT. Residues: CASSSLRTSDTEAFF.